This TCR beta chain is from a study of cytomegalovirus exposure and HLA in healthy donors. CDR3 length: 13 amino acids. Germline values: CDR1 LGHNA, CDR2 YSLEER. With V trimmed by 1 base and J by 10 bases, 2 bases remained unmatched. Concerning this clone: Its antigen remains unknown.

The PCR had 60 Vbeta and 13 Jbeta primers. The assay was immunoSEQ multiplex PCR, and TCRdb's table has in-frame clones only and misses some. The data hold tens of thousands of clones, with about 77% observed a single time. General observations from the study: The study reported that TCR beta sequences accurately predicted HLA-A and HLA-B alleles in most subjects.

Sequencing was done on a sample of PBMCs. The rearrangement joins TRBV4-3 to TRBJ2-3; 10 bases are shared with TRBD2. The receptor was derived from a male donor in good health and CMV-seropositive. The CDR3 here is CASSQVLAGAQYF. CDR3 bases: TGCGCCAGCAGCCAAGTTCTAGCGGGGGCGCAGTATTTT.